The entry below describes one T cell receptor beta chain. TEMRA cells were FACS-enriched and CD8+ and CD4+ T cells negatively isolated. These data originate in a study of CD8 T cells in Susac syndrome. Random hexamers primed reverse transcription of about 0.45 to 1 ug RNA. TCRdb independently ran MiXCR on the immunoSEQ multiplex PCR reads; one entry per CDR3 protein. The profile shows 150,000 to 200,000 distinct CDR3 sequences, approximately 92% of them singletons. The clonotype was recovered from a human donor in good health. The specimen sequenced was CD4+ T cells from PBMCs.

The DNA of the CDR3 is TGTGCCAGCAGCATACCGGGACAGGGTAACACTGAAGCTTTCTTT. Protein product: CASSIPGQGNTEAFF. The J gene is TRBJ1-1, the V gene TRBV5-4; 9 nucleotides align to TRBD1. Germline V gene data show CDR1 as SGHNT and CDR2 as YYREEE (reference sequence). Trimming took 4 bases from V and 2 from J; bases not matched to a gene: 6. CDR3 length equals 15 residues.